Listed here is a single TCR beta chain. The cohort comprised adults aged about 18 to 100 years residing in 20 to 25 US areas. The CDR3 has 14 amino acids. The germline gives CDR1 MNHNY, CDR2 SVGAGI (reference sequence). V gave up 10 bases and J gave up 4 bases; unmatched junction bases: 11. The sample belongs to a study of blood T cell repertoires in COVID-19. TCRdb keeps only in-frame clones here, not all; method: immunoSEQ multiplex PCR. The sample lists a few hundred thousand clones; roughly 90% were seen once. The sequence derives from a woman in her forties who had recovered from COVID-19. This chain connects TRBV6-6 to TRBJ2-3; 7 nucleotides match TRBD1. Sequenced sample: PBMCs or T cells enriched from blood (not recorded which). CDR3 protein: CATVAQGMSDTQYF. CDR3 DNA: TGTGCCACAGTGGCACAGGGGATGTCAGATACGCAGTATTTT.